One and the same sample provided the 26 T cell receptor beta chains below, sequenced in a study of regulatory T cells in long-lasting Graves disease. To make TCR beta libraries, researchers used iRepertoire HTBI primers and Arm-PCR of CDR3 regions. MiXCR was run by TCRdb on the multiplex PCR reads, yielding one entry per CDR3 protein. The sample carries some 370,000 distinct CDR3 sequences, roughly 24% recorded once. Time point given: persistent/refractory GD, antithyroid drugs over 5 years with positive TRAb. Extracted PBMC RNA gave rise to the TCR library. The sequencing used peripheral blood mononuclear cells (PBMCs), collected when the disease was refractory, from a patient treated with antithyroid drugs. The source of these receptors is a woman aged 40 to 50 with Graves disease.

V and J are TRBV6-1 and TRBJ2-1; no firm D call. The V gene lost 7 bases and the J gene lost 4 bases, with 14 bases spanning the gap. The germline V gene encodes CDR1 MNHNS and CDR2 SASEGT. CDR3 size: 14 residues. The CDR3 spells CASNIMADYNEQFF. The CDR3 nucleotides are TGTGCCAGCAATATCATGGCGGATTACAATGAGCAGTTCTTC.

The chain recombines TRBV7-3 with TRBJ2-1, with TRBD2 matching over 9 bases. In germline, CDR1 is SGHTA, CDR2 FQGTGA. V shed 5 bases, J shed 11 bases, and the junction held 16 bases outside the gene matches. The CDR3 has 16 amino acids. This CDR3 reads CASSPSPGLATFKQFF. The CDR3 DNA reads TGTGCCAGCAGCCCTTCACCTGGACTAGCGACCTTTAAGCAGTTCTTC.

The chain is built from TRBV12-3 or TRBV12-4 and TRBJ2-1, with 10 bases fitting TRBD1. V trimming: 7 bases; J trimming: 8 bases; junction bases outside the gene matches: 17. There are 17 residues in the CDR3. The CDR3 bases are TGTGCCAGCACCGGGACAGGGGAGAATGTTATGCAGCATGAGCAGTTCTTC. It encodes CASTGTGENVMQHEQFF.

Turning to this clonotype: Possible read error: a much larger clone is one base away. The chain joins TRBV12-3 or TRBV12-4 to TRBJ2-7; 7 nucleotides match TRBD2. There are 15 residues in the CDR3. For the CDR3, the DNA is TGTGCCGGCAGTTTCGTCGGACGCGGGGAGGGGGAGCAGTACTTC. It is translated as CAGSFVGRGEGEQYF.

This clonotype was seen a few times. V and J are TRBV20-1 and TRBJ1-2, with D possibly matching TRBD1 (5 bases). With 2 bases removed from V and 4 bases from J, the gap between germline ends came to 20 bases. The CDR3 loop spans 16 amino acids. Germline loops: CDR1 DFQATT, CDR2 SNEGSKA (reference sequence). The CDR3 DNA sequence: TGCAGTGCTAGACCTCTCGGGCAGGGCCGAGGCTATGGCTACACCTTC. This encodes CSARPLGQGRGYGYTF.

J is TRBJ2-3 and V is TRBV2, with TRBD2 matching over 8 bases. This CDR3 has 15 amino acids. Germline-derived CDR1 and CDR2 are SNHLY and FYNNEI. With V trimmed by 1 base and J by 3 bases, 3 bases remained unmatched. CDR3 amino acids: CASSEGTSPTDTQYF. CDR3 bases: TGTGCCAGCAGTGAAGGGACTAGCCCAACAGATACGCAGTATTTT.

This chain connects TRBV5-6 to TRBJ1-1; the match to TRBD1 covers 7 bases. CDR3 length equals 13 residues. Germline V gives CDR1 SGHDT, CDR2 YYEEEE. The ends lost 4 bases at V and 11 bases at J; junction bases unmatched: 11. CDR3 coding DNA: TGTGCCAGCAGCCTCCGGGGGACAGTGGGCGCTTTCTTT. It is translated as CASSLRGTVGAFF.

The chain is built from TRBV9 and TRBJ1-1; weak D call: TRBD1 (6 bases). Between the trimmed V and J ends, which lost 4 bases and 7 bases, there was a span of 17 bases. CDR3 size: 14 residues. Germline V lookup: CDR1 SGDLS, CDR2 YYNGEE. The CDR3 loop reads CASSNGIKGGEAFF. The CDR3 DNA reads TGTGCCAGCAGCAACGGGATCAAGGGGGGTGAAGCTTTCTTT.

The rearrangement joins TRBV7-9 to TRBJ2-7, with 7 positions matching TRBD2. V shed 1 base and J 2 bases; nucleotides not matched to a gene: 8. Germline V CDR1 and CDR2: SEHNR, FQNEAQ (reference sequence). This CDR3 is 16 amino acids long. CDR3 residues: CASSLGAAGAPYEQYF. Written as DNA, the CDR3 is TGTGCCAGCAGCTTAGGGGCCGCGGGAGCCCCCTACGAGCAGTACTTC. The full variable domain, with the rest looked up from reference TRBV7-9 and TRBJ2-7, is DTGVSQNPRHKITKRGQNVTFRCDPISEHNRLYWYRQTLGQGPEFLTYFQNEAQLEKSRLLSDRFSAERPKGSFSTLEIQRTEQGDSAMYLCASSLGAAGAPYEQYFGPGTRLTVT.

This clonotype appeared many times. The V and J genes are TRBV29-1 and TRBJ1-5; unclear D gene. The CDR3 covers 12 residues. Germline V gives CDR1 SQVTM, CDR2 ANQGSEA. V was trimmed by 4 bases and J by 0 bases, leaving 4 bases between them. The CDR3: CSVAGSNQPQHF. Written as DNA, the CDR3 is TGCAGCGTTGCGGGTAGCAATCAGCCCCAGCATTTT.

In this sample, this clonotype turned up a few times. The chain carries TRBV28 and TRBJ2-5; 7 positions agree with TRBD1. Germline V CDR1 and CDR2: MDHEN, SYDVKM. CDR3 size: 18 residues. The V segment lost 6 bases and the J segment 5 bases; nucleotides outside the gene matches: 21. CDR3: CASSPWAGGRVQEETQYF. For the CDR3, the DNA is TGTGCCAGCAGCCCCTGGGCAGGGGGAAGGGTTCAGGAGGAGACCCAGTACTTC.

The chain joins TRBV9 to TRBJ2-7; 7 bases map to TRBD2. J gave up 4 bases and V 4 bases, and 11 bases lay outside the gene matches. The CDR3 contains 15 residues. Germline V CDR1 and CDR2: SGDLS, YYNGEE. CDR3 loop: CASSPRTGGYYEQYF. The CDR3 DNA reads as TGTGCCAGCAGCCCTCGTACGGGAGGATATTACGAGCAGTACTTC.

This clonotype was seen repeatedly, ten times or more. V and J are TRBV5-6 and TRBJ2-5; weak D call: TRBD2 (6 bases). This CDR3 contains 11 residues. Deletions cut 6 bases from V and 5 bases from J, with 8 bases between. CDR1 and CDR2 (germline): SGHDT, YYEEEE. CDR3 sequence: CASTAGETQYF. Here the CDR3 DNA reads TGTGCCAGCACCGCGGGGGAGACCCAGTACTTC.

The sample holds many counts of this clonotype. The gene calls are TRBV6-1 and TRBJ2-7, with D perhaps TRBD1 or TRBD2 (5 bases each). The V end was cut by 3 bases, the J end by 1 base, with 16 bases between. The CDR3 extends over 16 amino acids. The germline CDR1 and CDR2 sequences are MNHNS and SASEGT. The CDR3 DNA reads TGTGCCAGCAGTGACGTCGGGGACGTACTGTCCTACGAGCAGTACTTC. This codes for CASSDVGDVLSYEQYF.

In this sample, this clonotype turned up a few times. V usage is TRBV7-2 and J usage is TRBJ2-1; 9 nucleotides line up with TRBD2. This CDR3 contains 16 residues. Germline assignment: CDR1 SGHTA and CDR2 FQGNSA. V lost 3 bases and J lost 2; bases outside the gene matches: 5. The chain's CDR3 is CASSFGIAGAYNEQFF. CDR3 bases: TGTGCCAGCAGCTTCGGGATAGCGGGAGCCTACAATGAGCAGTTCTTC.

The table lists this clonotype with many counts. For the CDR3, the DNA is TGTGCCACCAGTGGTCCGGGACAGAATGCGATGAACTATGGCTACACCTTC. Its translation: CATSGPGQNAMNYGYTF. The V gene is TRBV24-1, the J gene TRBJ1-2; 7 nucleotides match TRBD1. V shed 5 bases, J shed 2 bases, and the junction held 13 bases outside the gene matches. CDR1 KGHDR and CDR2 SFDVKD come from the germline V gene. The CDR3 sequence is 17 residues long.

The rearrangement joins TRBV19 to TRBJ2-7; tentative D call: TRBD1 (6 bases). The V end lost 3 bases, the J end lost 5 bases, and 17 bases lay between the germline ends. Germline lookup yields CDR1 LNHDA and CDR2 SQIVND (reference sequence). The CDR3 runs to 15 residues. The CDR3, as DNA: TGTGCCAGTAGTATTGTCTGGGGGCAAGGCCACGAGCAGTACTTC. Protein sequence: CASSIVWGQGHEQYF.

V gene TRBV5-1 combines with J gene TRBJ2-1; D gene unclear. The V end was cut by 2 bases, the J end by 2 bases, with 8 bases between. Germline V CDR1 and CDR2: SGHRS, YFSETQ. This CDR3 spans 14 amino acids. CDR3 DNA sequence: TGCGCCAGCAGCTTCGGCGGAACCTACAATGAGCAGTTCTTC. Translation gives CASSFGGTYNEQFF.

V and J are TRBV27 and TRBJ2-5; D gene ambiguous. The germline CDR1 and CDR2 sequences are MNHEY and SMNVEV (reference sequence). Trimming pared 6 bases from V and 5 bases from J, leaving 13 bases between. The CDR3 loop spans 13 amino acids. The CDR3 loop is CASRRIDRETQYF. In DNA, the CDR3 is TGTGCCAGCAGGAGGATTGATCGGGAGACCCAGTACTTC.

This clonotype was seen ten or more times. This chain uses TRBV2 with TRBJ1-6; unclear D gene. This CDR3 is built from 13 residues. Trimming left V 4 bases short and J 7 bases short, with 8 bases between. The germline gives CDR1 SNHLY, CDR2 FYNNEI. The CDR3 protein is CASSGWGNSPLHF. The CDR3 bases are TGTGCCAGCAGTGGGTGGGGAAATTCACCCCTCCACTTT.

The chain carries TRBV12-3 or TRBV12-4 and TRBJ1-1; D is possibly TRBD1 (5 bases). Trimming stripped 5 bases from V and 10 bases from J, with 14 bases between. This CDR3 has 12 amino acids. In DNA, the CDR3 is TGTGCCAGCAGTGAAGGTGGGGCGGGAGCTTTCTTT. Translation: CASSEGGAGAFF.

This clonotype was found once. The gene calls are TRBV28 and TRBJ1-1; D is possibly TRBD1 (5 bases). Trimming cost V 6 bases and J 4 bases, with 24 bases left between them. Germline CDR1 MDHEN, CDR2 SYDVKM. This CDR3 spans 17 amino acids. The CDR3 loop is CASRRGAPVSLGTEAFF. CDR3 in DNA: TGTGCCAGCAGGAGGGGAGCACCGGTTAGCTTGGGCACTGAAGCTTTCTTT.

A note on this clonotype: This may arise from a read error, as a much more abundant clone is one base away. The chain joins TRBV11-2 to TRBJ2-7, with 12 bases that match TRBD2. The V and J ends lost 8 bases and 1 base, in that order; junction bases with no gene match: 12. The length of the CDR3 is 17 residues. The germline CDR1 and CDR2 sequences are SGHAT and FQNNGV. CDR3 protein: CASGPIRTSGESYEQYF. CDR3 DNA: TGTGCCAGCGGCCCTATCCGGACTAGCGGGGAATCCTACGAGCAGTACTTC.

The J gene is TRBJ2-1, the V gene TRBV5-4; TRBD1 agrees at 12 bases. Germline CDR1 is SGHNT and CDR2 is YYREEE (reference sequence). Germline trimming cut 6 bases from V and 9 bases from J; bases unmatched to any gene: 10. This CDR3 is built from 15 residues. The CDR3 DNA reads as TGTGCCAGCACCGGGGATGGGACAGGGGGCCTTGAGCAGTTCTTC. Its translation: CASTGDGTGGLEQFF. The whole variable domain, remainder taken from reference TRBV5-4 and TRBJ2-1, is ETGVTQSPTHLIKTRGQQVTLRCSSQSGHNTVSWYQQALGQGPQFIFQYYREEENGRGNFPPRFSGLQFPNYSSELNVNALELDDSALYLCASTGDGTGGLEQFFGPGTRLTVL.

This clonotype was recorded at least ten times. The CDR3 DNA follows: TGCAGCGTGGGGGGACATCAAGAGACCCAGTACTTC. Translation: CSVGGHQETQYF. This rearrangement joins TRBV29-1 to TRBJ2-5, with D perhaps assigned TRBD1 or TRBD2 (6 bases each). V gave up 6 bases and J gave up 2 bases, with 10 bases separating them. From germline, CDR1 is SQVTM and CDR2 ANQGSEA. The CDR3 covers 12 residues. The full variable domain, rest sourced from reference TRBV29-1 and TRBJ2-5, is SAVISQKPSRDICQRGTSLTIQCQVDSQVTMMFWYRQQPGQSLTLIATANQGSEATYESGFVIDKFPISRPNLTFSTLTVSNMSPEDSSIYLCSVGGHQETQYFGPGTRLLVL.

The V call is TRBV10-3, the J call TRBJ2-7; no clear D. This CDR3 contains 15 residues. V was shortened by 4 bases and J by 3 bases, with 16 bases between the two germline ends. Germline V gene lookup returns CDR1 ENHRY and CDR2 SYGVKD. CDR3 nucleotides: TGTGCCATCAGTGCTCCACAAACCCAAGGCTACGAGCAGTACTTC. Translation gives CAISAPQTQGYEQYF.